This T cell receptor (beta chain) was identified during a study of T cells in Graves' hyperthyroidism and ophthalmopathy. Amplification of TCR beta CDR3 regions was performed using RNA transcripts as template. HTBI primers drove first-round RT-PCR of the TCR CDR3. Via MiXCR, TCRdb re-called the multiplex PCR reads, giving one row per CDR3 protein. This repertoire shows about 530,000 distinct CDR3 sequences, about 15% found once; its top ten account for under 20%. Ophthalmopathy cases scored 3 or more on the Clinical Activity Score and 4 or more on NOSPECS grade, with duration below 3 months. Trimming removed 5 bases at V and 4 bases at J, with 14 bases between. This CDR3 has 14 residues. Germline values: CDR1 MNHNS, CDR2 SASEGT. This clonotype showed up many times.

This clonotype was obtained from a woman between 18 and 30 years old with Graves' ophthalmopathy. The sequenced material came from blood. This sequence joins TRBV6-1 and TRBJ1-1, with TRBD1 as a possible D gene (6 bases). This CDR3 is CASSTSGAGTEAFF. DNA for the CDR3: TGTGCCAGCAGTACCTCAGGGGCGGGCACTGAAGCTTTCTTT.